This TCR beta chain was obtained from a study of blood T cells in healthy people across ages. At the level of the study: The template switching approach captured approximately one barcoded beta molecule for every two T cells.

Findings and limits, study-wide: Roughly linear age-related decline in beta diversity appeared, significant by age roughly 40. From one million sequenced T cells, diversity estimates were lower bounds.

A second PCR of 7 to 11 cycles used a sample-barcoded 5' primer and a J-beta primer mix. One entry per CDR3 protein, called by TCRdb with MiXCR from the 5' RACE reads. This table holds around 990,000 distinct CDR3 sequences, about 23% found once. As for this clonotype: Its antigen is unknown.

These records were also assigned to another study, of T cells of mothers and their children. As reported in that work: There were over 10 million TCR beta CDR3 reads from each mother and a few million from each child.

Sequencing used blood. The origin of this receptor is a girl aged 2 to 9 in good health.

The CDR3 coding sequence is TGTGCCAGCAGTCAAACTGCCTTGCCGAGCTCCTACGAGCAGTACTTC. Protein sequence: CASSQTALPSSYEQYF. The genes are TRBV6-6 and TRBJ2-7; D call uncertain. Germline CDR1 is MNHNY and CDR2 is SVGAGI (reference sequence). This CDR3 is built from 16 residues. V lost 5 bases to trimming and J lost 0 bases, with 17 bases between them.